Each of the 5 T cell receptor beta chains below was sequenced from the same sample in a study of radiotherapy plus CTLA-4 blockade in lung cancer. The protocol was immunoSEQ multiplex PCR, while the TCRdb copy is restricted to in-frame clones and leaves out a portion. The repertoire consists of some 78,000 clones, with more than 75% occurring once and the leading ten covering about 2%. Material: peripheral blood, obtained from a patient treated with radiotherapy plus ipilimumab. These receptors were obtained from a human donor with non-small cell lung cancer who had a partial response to radiotherapy plus ipilimumab.

This sequence joins TRBV2 and TRBJ2-2; D perhaps matches TRBD2 (6 bases). V dropped 4 bases and J dropped 4 bases, with 7 bases sitting between them. The germline V gene encodes CDR1 SNHLY and CDR2 FYNNEI. The CDR3 totals 13 residues. The CDR3, as DNA: TGTGCCAGCAGTGGCGGGGTCACCGGGGAGCTGTTTTTT. Encoded protein: CASSGGVTGELFF.

The rearrangement links TRBV7-2 to TRBJ2-1, with D possibly TRBD1 on 8 matching bases. CDR3 length equals 15 residues. Germline V CDR1 and CDR2: SGHTA, FQGNSA. Trimming took 6 bases from V and 4 from J, leaving 16 bases between them. The CDR3 loop reads CASRSQGGSYNEQFF. As DNA, the CDR3 is TGTGCCAGCAGATCACAGGGGGGGTCGTACAATGAGCAGTTCTTC.

The genes are TRBV5-5 and TRBJ1-2, with unresolved D. V was clipped by 3 bases and J by 8 bases, with 17 bases between them. This CDR3 spans 14 amino acids. Germline V CDR1 and CDR2: SGHKS, YYEKEE (reference sequence). For the CDR3, the DNA is TGTGCCAGCAGCTGGAACACAGAACTTAGGGGCTACACCTTC. Translation: CASSWNTELRGYTF.

The chain joins TRBV18 to TRBJ1-6; 7 bases align to TRBD1. Trimming took 3 bases from V and 14 from J; bases not matched to a gene: 10. The CDR3 runs 14 residues. CDR1 is KGHSH, CDR2 LQKENI, per germline. The CDR3 loop is CASSPGTVTGSLHF. For the CDR3, the DNA is TGTGCCAGCTCACCGGGGACAGTCACGGGCTCCCTCCACTTT.

This clone was picked up a small number of times. V is TRBV6-6 and J is TRBJ1-4; D not certain. This CDR3 is built from 13 residues. Between the trimmed V and J ends, which lost 0 bases and 8 bases, there was a span of 7 bases. Germline lookup yields CDR1 MNHNY and CDR2 SVGAGI (reference sequence). The CDR3 here is CASSYSTSEKLFF. For the CDR3, the DNA is TGTGCCAGCAGTTACTCGACTTCCGAAAAACTGTTTTTT.